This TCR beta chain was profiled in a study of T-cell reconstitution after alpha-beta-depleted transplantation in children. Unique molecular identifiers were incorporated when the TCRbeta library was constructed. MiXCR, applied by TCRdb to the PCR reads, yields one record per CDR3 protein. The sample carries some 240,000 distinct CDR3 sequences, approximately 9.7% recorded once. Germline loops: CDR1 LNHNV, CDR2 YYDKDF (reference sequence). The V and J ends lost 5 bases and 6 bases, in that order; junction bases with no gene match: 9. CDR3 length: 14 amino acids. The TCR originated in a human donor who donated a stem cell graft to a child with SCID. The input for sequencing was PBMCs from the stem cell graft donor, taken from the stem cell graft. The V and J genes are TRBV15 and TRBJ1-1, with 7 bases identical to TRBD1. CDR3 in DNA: TGTGCCACCAGCCCGACAGGGTTGGGCCCTGAAGCTTTCTTT. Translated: CATSPTGLGPEAFF.